The clone carrying this T cell receptor beta chain was recorded at least ten times. Its antigen remains unidentified. MiXCR, applied by TCRdb to the 5' RACE reads, yields one record per CDR3 protein. This sample carries hundreds of thousands of distinct CDR3 sequences, 10% to 15% of them seen once, and the ten largest clones take about 0.49%. This specimen belongs to a study of CD8 T cells in ankylosing spondylitis. Findings of the study overall: Disease-associated clones were reportedly significantly overrepresented in matched ankylosing spondylitis synovial fluid. Apparently characteristic of ankylosing spondylitis blood was a TCR beta motif (about 8 highly homologous variants).

CDR3 length equals 13 residues. The V end was cut by 4 bases, the J end by 5 bases, with 9 bases between. The germline V gene encodes CDR1 SGHTA and CDR2 FQGTGA. The genes are TRBV7-3 and TRBJ2-1; D is possibly TRBD2 (6 bases). Sequenced: blood, either unsorted or a sorted T cell fraction (not recorded which). The clonotype was recovered from a male donor with ankylosing spondylitis. Here the CDR3 reads CASSSPGDNEQFF. The CDR3 bases are TGTGCCAGCAGCTCACCGGGAGACAATGAGCAGTTCTTC. Drawing the rest from reference TRBV7-3 and TRBJ2-1, the complete variable domain is GAGVSQTPSNKVTEKGKYVELRCDPISGHTALYWYRQSLGQGPEFLIYFQGTGAADDSGLPNDRFFAVRPEGSVSTLKIQRTERGDSAVYLCASSSPGDNEQFFGPGTRLTVL.